This TCR beta chain emerged from a study of post-analysis software for immune sequencing data. Turning to the study itself: Secondary progressive, relapsing-remitting and progressive-relapsing multiple sclerosis were among the included disease courses. The study's findings and limits: Elevated frequency relative to controls characterized roughly 5 TRBV segments in patients, TRBV5-6, TRBV5-1 and TRBV20-1 among them. The F measure placed samples prepared in the same batch into strongly shared clusters. Versus controls, multiple sclerosis patients showed significantly lower diversity (normalized Chao1).

The CDR3 extends over 15 amino acids. Per the germline V gene, CDR1 is SGHDN and CDR2 is FVKESK. The germline V and J ends were trimmed by 0 bases and 0 bases, with 9 bases remaining between them. Points on this clonotype: Its antigen is unidentified.

Unique molecular identifiers tagged the TCR beta cDNA libraries. Input amounts of about 0.95 to 11 million T cells were used. These gave some 500,000 cDNA molecules, so each molecule approximated one T cell. TCRdb fed the PCR reads into MiXCR, producing one record per CDR3 protein. Seen here are more than 350,000 distinct CDR3 sequences, approximately 38% observed once, and the top ten hold 6.5% to 8%. This sequence originates from a girl aged 2 to 9 with multiple sclerosis. The chain links TRBV14 to TRBJ2-7; D not resolved. Sequences were obtained from blood. CDR3 DNA: TGTGCCAGCAGCCAAGATGGCAGTCACTCCTACGAGCAGTACTTC. It specifies CASSQDGSHSYEQYF.